The rows below give T cell receptor beta chains drawn from one sample of a study of vaccination effects on CD4 cells after COVID-19. Only in-frame clones appear in the TCRdb table, and some are missing; sequencing was by immunoSEQ multiplex PCR. The sample carries approximately 47,000 clones, 60% to 85% recorded once. Which antigens these TCRs recognize remains unknown. Material: CD4+ T cells from PBMCs cultured without peptide, obtained before COVID-19 vaccination. The source is a human donor who had a prior SARS-CoV-2 infection. Each CDR3 is given with its conserved first and last residue. Fields, in order: clone size, V gene, D gene, J gene, CDR3 protein, CDR3 DNA. D genes are given only for firm matches. Only part of the rows carry a size: once, few, many, or a class if the clone is expanded.

.	TRBV7-9	.	TRBJ2-3	CASSLTTSTDTQYF	TGTGCCAGCAGCTTGACCACTAGCACAGATACGCAGTATTTT
few	TRBV5-4	TRBD2	TRBJ2-7	CASSLAGGQRTEQYF	TGTGCCAGCAGCCTAGCGGGGGGGCAAAGGACCGAGCAGTACTTC
once	TRBV6-6	.	TRBJ2-7	CASRPEGPEQYF	TGTGCCAGCAGACCCGAGGGCCCCGAGCAGTACTTC
.	TRBV21-1	.	TRBJ2-2	CASSHGQGANTGELFF	TGTGCCAGCAGCCATGGACAGGGGGCCAACACCGGGGAGCTGTTTTTT
.	TRBV7-8	TRBD1	TRBJ1-3	CASSPRDRSSGNTIYF	TGTGCCAGCAGCCCCCGGGACAGGAGCTCTGGAAACACCATATATTTT
few	TRBV7-7	TRBD1	TRBJ2-7	CASSLETGTEQYF	TGTGCTAGCAGCCTCGAGACAGGGACCGAGCAGTACTTC
.	TRBV5-4	TRBD2	TRBJ2-5	CASSRLAGDQETQYF	TGTGCCAGCAGCAGACTAGCGGGGGACCAAGAGACCCAGTACTTC
.	TRBV3-1/TRBV3-2	.	TRBJ2-5	CASGPLYRETQYF	TGTGCCAGCGGACCGCTATATCGAGAGACCCAGTACTTC
.	TRBV30	TRBD1	TRBJ2-5	CAWSGDRGREETQYF	TGTGCCTGGAGTGGCGACAGGGGGCGCGAAGAGACCCAGTACTTC
.	TRBV5-1	TRBD1	TRBJ2-3	CASSYRQGLTSTDTQYF	TGCGCCAGCAGCTATCGACAGGGCCTTACTAGCACAGATACGCAGTATTTT
.	TRBV5-1	.	TRBJ2-3	CASSLSGEPTDTQYF	TGCGCCAGCAGCTTGTCGGGGGAGCCCACAGATACGCAGTATTTT
.	TRBV20-1	TRBD1	TRBJ1-2	CSASMTGIYGYTF	TGCAGTGCTAGTATGACAGGGATCTATGGCTACACCTTC
.	TRBV6-4	.	TRBJ2-7	CASSLSSSSSSSYEQYF	TGTGCCAGCAGTCTCTCCTCCTCCTCCTCCAGCTCCTACGAGCAGTACTTC
.	TRBV29-1	TRBD2	TRBJ2-3	CSVAALAGGLDTQYF	TGCAGCGTTGCCGCCCTAGCGGGAGGCCTAGATACGCAGTATTTT
.	TRBV30	TRBD1	TRBJ1-1	CAWSRGMNTEAFF	TGTGCCTGGAGCAGGGGGATGAACACTGAAGCTTTCTTT
.	TRBV24-1	TRBD1	TRBJ2-2	CATSDTGTGIPGELFF	TGTGCCACCAGTGACACCGGGACAGGGATCCCCGGGGAGCTGTTTTTT